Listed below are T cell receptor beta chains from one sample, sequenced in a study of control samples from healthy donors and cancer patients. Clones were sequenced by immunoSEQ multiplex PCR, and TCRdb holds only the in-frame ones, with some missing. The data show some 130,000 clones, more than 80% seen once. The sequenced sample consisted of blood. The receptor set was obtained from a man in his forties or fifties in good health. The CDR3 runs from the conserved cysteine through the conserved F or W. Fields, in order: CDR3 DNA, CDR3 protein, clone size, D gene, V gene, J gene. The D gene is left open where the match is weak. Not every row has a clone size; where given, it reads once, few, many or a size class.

CDR3 DNA: TGTGCCAGCAGCGGCCGACTAACAATGAGGCAGTTCTTC
CDR3 protein: CASSGRLTMRQFF
clone size: .
D gene: .
V gene: TRBV13
J gene: TRBJ2-1

CDR3 DNA: TGTGCCAGTAGTATAGTCGGTTCCACCGGGGAGCTGTTTTTT
CDR3 protein: CASSIVGSTGELFF
clone size: once
D gene: .
V gene: TRBV19
J gene: TRBJ2-2

CDR3 DNA: TGTGCCAGCAGTTTATTAGGGGGCCCCCACGAGCAGTACTTC
CDR3 protein: CASSLLGGPHEQYF
clone size: .
D gene: TRBD1
V gene: TRBV27
J gene: TRBJ2-7

CDR3 DNA: TGTGCCAGTAGTATAGAGGTCACAGTAGGTTATAGCAATCAGCCCCAGCATTTT
CDR3 protein: CASSIEVTVGYSNQPQHF
clone size: .
D gene: .
V gene: TRBV19
J gene: TRBJ1-5

CDR3 DNA: TGTGCCAGCAGCCTATTTAAAGGCAATCAGCCCCAGCATTTT
CDR3 protein: CASSLFKGNQPQHF
clone size: .
D gene: .
V gene: TRBV7-2
J gene: TRBJ1-5

CDR3 DNA: TGTGCCAGCAGCATAGTGCAGGGGAGGGCTGAAAAACTGTTTTTT
CDR3 protein: CASSIVQGRAEKLFF
clone size: .
D gene: .
V gene: TRBV7-2
J gene: TRBJ1-4

CDR3 DNA: TGTGCCAGTAGGGGGCAGGGGAAAGGGCCATCTGGAAACACCATATATTTT
CDR3 protein: CASRGQGKGPSGNTIYF
clone size: .
D gene: .
V gene: TRBV19
J gene: TRBJ1-3

CDR3 DNA: TGTGCCAGCAGCCAAGATGTAGGGACAGAAAATTCACCCCTCCACTTT
CDR3 protein: CASSQDVGTENSPLHF
clone size: .
D gene: TRBD1
V gene: TRBV4-2
J gene: TRBJ1-6

CDR3 DNA: TGTGCCAGCACCCCGCCGGGGGCGATGACCCAGTACTTC
CDR3 protein: CASTPPGAMTQYF
clone size: .
D gene: .
V gene: TRBV6-5
J gene: TRBJ2-5

CDR3 DNA: TGCAGCGTTCGGCAGGGGGGCGAAAAACTGTTTTTT
CDR3 protein: CSVRQGGEKLFF
clone size: .
D gene: TRBD1
V gene: TRBV29-1
J gene: TRBJ1-4

CDR3 DNA: TGCGCCAGCAGCTTGGGGTGGGACAGGAACACTGAAGCTTTCTTT
CDR3 protein: CASSLGWDRNTEAFF
clone size: .
D gene: TRBD1
V gene: TRBV5-1
J gene: TRBJ1-1

CDR3 DNA: TGTGCCAGCAGCTCGGGACTTAACGAGCAGTACTTC
CDR3 protein: CASSSGLNEQYF
clone size: .
D gene: .
V gene: TRBV11-2
J gene: TRBJ2-7

CDR3 DNA: TGTGCCAGCAACCGACAAGACGATGGCTACACCTTC
CDR3 protein: CASNRQDDGYTF
clone size: .
D gene: .
V gene: TRBV2
J gene: TRBJ1-2

CDR3 DNA: TGCGCCAGCAGTTCATTCGGACCCGGAGATTCTGAAGCTTTCTTT
CDR3 protein: CASSSFGPGDSEAFF
clone size: .
D gene: .
V gene: TRBV5-1
J gene: TRBJ1-1

CDR3 DNA: TGTGCCATCAGCTCGGGACAGGTCACAGATACGCAGTATTTT
CDR3 protein: CAISSGQVTDTQYF
clone size: .
D gene: TRBD1
V gene: TRBV10-3
J gene: TRBJ2-3

CDR3 DNA: TGTGCCAGCAGCCGTCAACAGTCCCAAGAGACCCAGTACTTC
CDR3 protein: CASSRQQSQETQYF
clone size: .
D gene: .
V gene: TRBV5-8
J gene: TRBJ2-5

CDR3 DNA: TGTGCCAGCAGCTTGTCGCAGGGGCGAGGCTACACCTTC
CDR3 protein: CASSLSQGRGYTF
clone size: .
D gene: .
V gene: TRBV5-6
J gene: TRBJ1-2

CDR3 DNA: TGCGCCAGCAGCTTGCGTCCGGCGGCTAATGAAAAACTGTTTTTT
CDR3 protein: CASSLRPAANEKLFF
clone size: .
D gene: .
V gene: TRBV5-1
J gene: TRBJ1-4

CDR3 DNA: TGCAGTGCTAGTCCTACCGGCCAGGGACTACTCCTCTCAGTATCTGGGGATACGCAGTATTTT
CDR3 protein: CSASPTGQGLLLSVSGDTQYF
clone size: .
D gene: TRBD2
V gene: TRBV20-1
J gene: TRBJ2-3

CDR3 DNA: TGTGCCAGCAGCCTGACAGGGGGCGGCGACACTGAAGCTTTCTTT
CDR3 protein: CASSLTGGGDTEAFF
clone size: .
D gene: TRBD1
V gene: TRBV6-5
J gene: TRBJ1-1

CDR3 DNA: TGTGCCAGCATTACCAGAGATGGACAGTCCTTTAACGAGCAGTACTTC
CDR3 protein: CASITRDGQSFNEQYF
clone size: .
D gene: .
V gene: TRBV28
J gene: TRBJ2-7

CDR3 DNA: TGTGCCAGCAGCTTATATTATCAGAACACTGAAGCTTTCTTT
CDR3 protein: CASSLYYQNTEAFF
clone size: once
D gene: .
V gene: TRBV7-2
J gene: TRBJ1-1

CDR3 DNA: TGTGCCACCAGTGATCAAGCTTTCTTT
CDR3 protein: CATSDQAFF
clone size: .
D gene: .
V gene: TRBV24-1
J gene: TRBJ1-1

CDR3 DNA: TGTGCCACCAGCAGAGATCAAATTTTAAGCGGCTCTTGGCAGTATTTT
CDR3 protein: CATSRDQILSGSWQYF
clone size: .
D gene: .
V gene: TRBV15
J gene: TRBJ2-3

CDR3 DNA: TGTGCCAGCTGTCCCGGGGGGGGGTACAATGAGCAGTTCTTC
CDR3 protein: CASCPGGGYNEQFF
clone size: .
D gene: TRBD2
V gene: TRBV27
J gene: TRBJ2-1

CDR3 DNA: TGTGCCAGCAGTGAAGCGAATCGGTGGGGAGCTTTCTTT
CDR3 protein: CASSEANRWGAFF
clone size: .
D gene: .
V gene: TRBV6-1
J gene: TRBJ1-1